This T cell receptor beta chain was obtained from a study of blood T cell repertoires in COVID-19. Study-wide background: T cells, B-cell-depleted T cells, or PBMCs supplied cDNA or gDNA.

The CDR3 runs to 15 residues. CDR1 and CDR2 (germline): MNHEY, SMNVEV (reference sequence). Losses at the gene ends were 4 bases for V and 5 bases for J; bases not matched to a gene: 7. How the authors handled the data: Counts of nucleated cells, estimated from reference gene primer amplification, were obtained. Sequencing was performed with immunoSEQ multiplex PCR; in TCRdb, only in-frame clones are kept and a portion is missing. The V and J calls and clone size come from that table; D and trimming were worked out from the DNA. Among more than 250,000 clones listed, about 91% were seen once. Those enrolled, adults aged roughly 18 to 95 years, came from some 25 US areas. Cohort assignment relied on participant-reported clinical history.

The chain links TRBV27 to TRBJ2-2; TRBD2 agrees at 7 bases. The TCR was taken from a woman between 40 and 50 years old with acute COVID-19. The specimen sequenced was PBMCs or T cells enriched from blood (not recorded which). The CDR3 nucleotides are TGTGCCAGCAGTTGGGCTAGCGGAGCGACCGGGGAGCTGTTTTTT. Translating gives CASSWASGATGELFF.